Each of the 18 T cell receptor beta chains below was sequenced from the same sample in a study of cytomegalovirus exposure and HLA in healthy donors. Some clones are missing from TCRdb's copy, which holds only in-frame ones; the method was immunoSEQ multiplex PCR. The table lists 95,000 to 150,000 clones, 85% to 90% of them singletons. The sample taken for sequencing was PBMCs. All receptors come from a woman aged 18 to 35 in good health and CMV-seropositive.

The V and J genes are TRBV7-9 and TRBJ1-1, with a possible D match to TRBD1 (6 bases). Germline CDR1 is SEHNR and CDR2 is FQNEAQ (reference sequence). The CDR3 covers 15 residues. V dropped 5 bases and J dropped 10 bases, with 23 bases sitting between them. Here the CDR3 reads CASSSRQAEVLLAFF. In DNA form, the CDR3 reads TGTGCCAGCAGCAGCCGACAGGCAGAGGTACTTTTAGCTTTCTTT.

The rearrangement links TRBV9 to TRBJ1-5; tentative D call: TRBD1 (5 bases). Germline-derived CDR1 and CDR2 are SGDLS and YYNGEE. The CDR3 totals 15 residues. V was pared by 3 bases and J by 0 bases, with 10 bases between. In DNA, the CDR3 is TGTGCCAGCAGCGCAGGACAATATAGCAATCAGCCCCAGCATTTT. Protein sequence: CASSAGQYSNQPQHF.

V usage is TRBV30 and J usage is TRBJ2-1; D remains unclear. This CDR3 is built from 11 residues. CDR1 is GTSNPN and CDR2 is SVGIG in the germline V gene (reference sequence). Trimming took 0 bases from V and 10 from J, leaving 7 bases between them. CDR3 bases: TGTGCCTGGAGTGTCCTCGAGGAGCAGTTCTTC. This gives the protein CAWSVLEEQFF.

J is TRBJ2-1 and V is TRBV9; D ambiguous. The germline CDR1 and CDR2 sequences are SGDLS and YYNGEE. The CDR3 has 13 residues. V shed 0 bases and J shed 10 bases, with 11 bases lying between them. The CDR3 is CASSVDSTREQFF. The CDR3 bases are TGTGCCAGCAGCGTAGATTCGACAAGGGAGCAGTTCTTC.

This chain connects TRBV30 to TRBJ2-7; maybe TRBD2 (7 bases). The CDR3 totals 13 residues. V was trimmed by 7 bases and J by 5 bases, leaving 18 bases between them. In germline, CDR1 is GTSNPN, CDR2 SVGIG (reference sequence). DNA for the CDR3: TGTGCCTCGTCCCTCCGGGGGGCCAACGAGCAGTACTTC. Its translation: CASSLRGANEQYF.

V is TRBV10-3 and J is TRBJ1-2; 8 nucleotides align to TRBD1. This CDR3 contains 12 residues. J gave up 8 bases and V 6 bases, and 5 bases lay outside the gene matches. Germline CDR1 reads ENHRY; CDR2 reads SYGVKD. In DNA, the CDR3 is TGTGCCATCAGGATGACAGGGGCGGGCTACACCTTC. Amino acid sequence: CAIRMTGAGYTF.

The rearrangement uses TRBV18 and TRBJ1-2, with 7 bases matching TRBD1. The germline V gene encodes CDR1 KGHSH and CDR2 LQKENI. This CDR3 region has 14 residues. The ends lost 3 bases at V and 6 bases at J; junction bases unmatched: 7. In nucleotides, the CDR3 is TGTGCCAGCTCACCGAAGACAGGGATACATGGCTACACCTTC. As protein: CASSPKTGIHGYTF.

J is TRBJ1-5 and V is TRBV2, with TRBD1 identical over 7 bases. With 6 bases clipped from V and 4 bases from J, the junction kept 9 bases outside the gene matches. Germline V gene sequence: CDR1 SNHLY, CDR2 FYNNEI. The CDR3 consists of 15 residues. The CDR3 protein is CASRAGQDFNQPQHF. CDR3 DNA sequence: TGTGCCAGCAGGGCTGGACAGGACTTTAATCAGCCCCAGCATTTT.

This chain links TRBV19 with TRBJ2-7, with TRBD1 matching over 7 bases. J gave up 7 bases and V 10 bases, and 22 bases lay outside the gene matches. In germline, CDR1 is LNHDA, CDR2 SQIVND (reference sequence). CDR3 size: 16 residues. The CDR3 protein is CATMDPTGQTPREQYF. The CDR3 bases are TGTGCCACCATGGACCCGACGGGACAGACCCCACGGGAGCAGTACTTC.

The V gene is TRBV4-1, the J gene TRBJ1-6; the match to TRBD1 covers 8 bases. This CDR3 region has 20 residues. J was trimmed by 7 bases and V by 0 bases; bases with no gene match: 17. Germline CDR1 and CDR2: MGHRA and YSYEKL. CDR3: CASSQDFAQGARWANSPLHF. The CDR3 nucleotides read TGCGCCAGCAGCCAAGATTTCGCCCAGGGGGCGCGGTGGGCGAATTCACCCCTCCACTTT.

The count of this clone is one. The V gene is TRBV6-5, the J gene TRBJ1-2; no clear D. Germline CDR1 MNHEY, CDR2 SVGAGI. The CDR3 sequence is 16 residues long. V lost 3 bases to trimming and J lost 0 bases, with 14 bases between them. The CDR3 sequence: CASSYYDARANYGYTF. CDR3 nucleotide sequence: TGTGCCAGCAGTTATTATGACGCTCGGGCTAACTATGGCTACACCTTC.

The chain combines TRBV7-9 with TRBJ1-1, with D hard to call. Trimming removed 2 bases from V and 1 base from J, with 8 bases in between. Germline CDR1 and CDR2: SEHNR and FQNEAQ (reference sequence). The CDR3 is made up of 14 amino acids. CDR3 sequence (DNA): TGTGCCAGCAGCTTATATACATCGAACACTGAAGCTTTCTTT. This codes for CASSLYTSNTEAFF.

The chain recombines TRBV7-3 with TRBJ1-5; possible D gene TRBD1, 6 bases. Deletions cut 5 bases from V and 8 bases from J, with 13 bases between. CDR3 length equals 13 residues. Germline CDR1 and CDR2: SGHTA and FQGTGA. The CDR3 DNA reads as TGTGCCAGCAGCCTAGACAGGTTTGAGCCCCAGCATTTT. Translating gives CASSLDRFEPQHF.

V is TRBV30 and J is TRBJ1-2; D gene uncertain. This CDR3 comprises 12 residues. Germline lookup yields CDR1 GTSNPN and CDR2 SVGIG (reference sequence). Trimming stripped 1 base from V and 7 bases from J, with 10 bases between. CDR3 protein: CAWSAAVGGYTF. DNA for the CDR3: TGTGCCTGGAGTGCGGCGGTGGGTGGCTACACCTTC.

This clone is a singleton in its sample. CDR3 sequence (DNA): TGTGCCAGTAGTATTCGGGACATGGGAGTTCATTTT. Translated, it gives CASSIRDMGVHF. The chain couples TRBV19 to TRBJ1-5; possibly TRBD1 for D (6 bases). Germline V CDR1 and CDR2: LNHDA, SQIVND (reference sequence). Deletions cut 3 bases from V and 16 bases from J, with 16 bases between. The CDR3 runs to 12 residues.

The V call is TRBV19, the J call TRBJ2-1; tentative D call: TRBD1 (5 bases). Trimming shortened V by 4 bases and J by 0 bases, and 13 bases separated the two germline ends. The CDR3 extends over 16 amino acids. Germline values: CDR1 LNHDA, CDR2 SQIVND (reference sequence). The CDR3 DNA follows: TGTGCCAGTAGTACCGACAGAGGAGCCTCCTACAATGAGCAGTTCTTC. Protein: CASSTDRGASYNEQFF.

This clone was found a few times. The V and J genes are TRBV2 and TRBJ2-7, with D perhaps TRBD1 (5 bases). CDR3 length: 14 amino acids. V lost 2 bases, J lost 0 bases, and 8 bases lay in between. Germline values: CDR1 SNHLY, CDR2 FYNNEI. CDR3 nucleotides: TGTGCCAGCAGTGAATACAGGACCTCCTACGAGCAGTACTTC. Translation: CASSEYRTSYEQYF. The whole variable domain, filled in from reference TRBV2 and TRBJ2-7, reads EPEVTQTPSHQVTQMGQEVILRCVPISNHLYFYWYRQILGQKVEFLVSFYNNEISEKSEIFDDQFSVERPDGSNFTLKIRSTKLEDSAMYFCASSEYRTSYEQYFGPGTRLTVT.

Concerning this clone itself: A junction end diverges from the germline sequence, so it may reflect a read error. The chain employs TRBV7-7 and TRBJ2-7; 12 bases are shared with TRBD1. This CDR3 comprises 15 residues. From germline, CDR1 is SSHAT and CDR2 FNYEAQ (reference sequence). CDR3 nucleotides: TGTGCTAGCAGCTCGGGACAGGGGGCCTCCTACGAGCAGTACTTC. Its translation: CASSSGQGASYEQYF.